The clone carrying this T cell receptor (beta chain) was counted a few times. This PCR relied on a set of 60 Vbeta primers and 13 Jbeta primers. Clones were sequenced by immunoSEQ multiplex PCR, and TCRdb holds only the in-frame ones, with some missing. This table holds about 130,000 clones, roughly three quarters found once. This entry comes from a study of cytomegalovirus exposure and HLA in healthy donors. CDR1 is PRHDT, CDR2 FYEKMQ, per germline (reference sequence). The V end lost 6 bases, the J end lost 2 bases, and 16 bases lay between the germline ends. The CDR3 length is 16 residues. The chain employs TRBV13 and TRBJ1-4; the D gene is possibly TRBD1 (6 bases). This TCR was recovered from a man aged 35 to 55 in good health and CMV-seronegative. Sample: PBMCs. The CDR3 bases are TGTGCCAGCAGTAACAGGGCCTTGTCGACTAATGAAAAACTGTTTTTT. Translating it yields CASSNRALSTNEKLFF.